This is a list of T cell receptor beta chains from one sample in a study of CD8 T cells in ankylosing spondylitis. TCRdb re-derived calls from the 5' RACE reads in MiXCR, one entry per CDR3 protein. The table includes about 130,000 distinct CDR3 sequences, 6% to 8% detected once. The sequenced material came from blood, either unsorted or a sorted T cell fraction (not recorded which). The receptors derive from a female donor with ankylosing spondylitis or in good health (not recorded which). Both conserved end residues are part of each CDR3. D genes are given only for firm matches. Some rows mark clone size as missing; the rest say once, few, many or name a class of expanded clone.

clone size | J gene | D gene | V gene | CDR3 protein | CDR3 DNA
many | TRBJ2-1 | TRBD2 | TRBV5-1 | CASSTGGLVVYEQFF | TGCGCCAGCAGCACCGGGGGACTAGTTGTCTATGAGCAGTTCTTC
many | TRBJ1-1 | TRBD1 | TRBV29-1 | CSVKTGGGGTEAFF | TGCAGCGTTAAAACAGGGGGCGGGGGAACTGAAGCTTTCTTT
many | TRBJ2-6 | - | TRBV24-1 | CATSDTQRSGANVLTF | TGTGCCACCAGTGATACACAGCGTTCTGGGGCCAACGTCCTGACTTTC
- | TRBJ1-2 | TRBD1 | TRBV6-1 | CASTPFRQGGDYDYTF | TGTGCCAGCACCCCTTTTCGACAGGGAGGAGACTATGACTACACCTTC
many | TRBJ1-2 | - | TRBV6-1 | CASSQPTVIYGYTF | TGTGCCAGCAGTCAGCCGACAGTTATCTATGGCTACACCTTC
many | TRBJ1-6 | - | TRBV4-1 | CASSPTLTEGSPLHF | TGCGCCAGCAGCCCAACCTTGACGGAGGGATCACCCCTCCACTTT
many | TRBJ2-2 | - | TRBV28 | CASSLLGASNTGELFF | TGTGCCAGCAGTTTATTGGGGGCTTCGAACACCGGGGAGCTGTTTTTT
- | TRBJ1-2 | - | TRBV7-9 | CASSSATEWGYTF | TGTGCCAGCAGCTCGGCGACCGAATGGGGCTACACCTTC
many | TRBJ1-1 | - | TRBV5-1 | CASSLQAGVNTEAFF | TGCGCCAGCAGCTTGCAGGCAGGGGTGAACACTGAAGCTTTCTTT
many | TRBJ2-7 | TRBD1 | TRBV4-1 | CASSQAPGQGEGEQYF | TGCGCCAGCAGCCAAGCCCCGGGACAGGGAGAAGGGGAGCAGTACTTC